This T cell receptor (beta chain) was documented in a study of blood T cell repertoires in COVID-19. The CDR3 loop spans 15 amino acids. V was pared by 2 bases and J by 2 bases, with 12 bases between. Germline V gives CDR1 MGHRA, CDR2 YSYEKL. Participants were placed into cohorts based on the clinical history they reported. The authors' processing: Reference gene primer amplification yielded estimated nucleated cell counts. Profiled with immunoSEQ multiplex PCR; TCRdb holds only in-frame clones, not every one. V and J calls and clone size are given by that table; D and trimming were obtained from the DNA. The data show some 340,000 clones, with 90% to 95% seen just once and about 4% held by the top ten.

What was sequenced was PBMCs or T cells enriched from blood (not recorded which). This clonotype was obtained from a woman in her 30s who had been exposed to COVID-19. The V and J genes are TRBV4-1 and TRBJ1-2; possible D gene TRBD1, 5 bases. Written as DNA, the CDR3 is TGCGCCAGCAGCCAACATGGGGGGGAGAACTATGGCTACACCTTC. Protein product: CASSQHGGENYGYTF.